This is a list of T cell receptor beta chains from one sample in a study of metastatic and nonmetastatic thyroid tumors. MiXCR reprocessed the PCR reads for TCRdb. The repertoire holds around 13,000 clones, with approximately 20% as singletons. Sequencing was performed on adjacent normal tissue. The receptor source for this set is a female donor with papillary thyroid cancer or a benign thyroid nodule (not recorded which). Some clones in this sample may be carry-over from other donors' samples. CDR3s include the opening cysteine and the closing phenylalanine or tryptophan. D genes are given only for firm matches.

CDR3 length,D gene,V gene,J gene,CDR3 protein
14,TRBD2,TRBV20-1,TRBJ2-7,CSAIVGLASGEQYF
13,TRBD2,TRBV7-6,TRBJ2-1,CAISTGLAQEQFF
15,TRBD2,TRBV11-3,TRBJ2-7,CASSFGRTLTYEQYF
15,TRBD2,TRBV27,TRBJ2-1,CASSSSGGAMYEQFF
17,TRBD2,TRBV6-1,TRBJ2-1,CASRFRLSGRVGNEQFF
13,NA,TRBV10-3,TRBJ1-4,CAIGVATNEKLFF
11,NA,TRBV19,TRBJ1-3,CASSSGNTIYF
15,NA,TRBV11-1,TRBJ2-3,CASSLDLGHTDTQYF
14,NA,TRBV2,TRBJ1-1,CATRDGLMNTEAFF
15,TRBD2,TRBV7-3,TRBJ2-7,CASSLTSGGTYEQYF